These T cell receptor beta chains were read from a single sample in a study of T cell responses to AZD1222 COVID-19 vaccine. Clones were sequenced by immunoSEQ multiplex PCR, and TCRdb holds only the in-frame ones, with some missing. The data contain 150,000 to 200,000 clones, about 90% of them singletons. Sequencing was performed on peripheral blood, taken 28 days after the second AZD1222 dose. The receptors here all came from an adult who received the AZD1222 COVID-19 vaccine. The CDR3 runs from the conserved cysteine through the conserved F or W. The D gene is left open where the match is weak. Clone sizes are given selectively: once, few, many, or a class where the clone is expanded.

V gene	J gene	clone size	D gene	CDR3 protein	CDR3 DNA
TRBV5-1	TRBJ1-2	once	NA	CASSDDGSYGYTF	TGCGCCAGCAGCGATGACGGAAGCTATGGCTACACCTTC
TRBV4-2	TRBJ1-4	NA	TRBD1	CASSQDHTGGRKLFF	TGTGCCAGCAGCCAAGATCATACAGGGGGCCGAAAACTGTTTTTT
TRBV5-1	TRBJ2-1	NA	NA	CASSLVRYNEQFF	TGCGCCAGCAGCTTGGTTAGATACAATGAGCAGTTCTTC
TRBV19	TRBJ1-4	once	NA	CASSSRTANNEKLFF	TGTGCCAGTAGTTCCCGGACAGCGAATAATGAAAAACTGTTTTTT
TRBV28	TRBJ2-7	NA	NA	CASSFRIYEQYF	TGTGCCAGCAGTTTTCGGATCTACGAGCAGTACTTC
TRBV6-1	TRBJ1-1	few	NA	CASSELTEAFF	TGTGCCAGCAGTGAACTTACTGAAGCTTTCTTT
TRBV6-5	TRBJ2-7	NA	NA	CASGQTSYEQYF	TGTGCCAGTGGACAGACCTCCTACGAGCAGTACTTC
TRBV7-2	TRBJ1-1	NA	NA	CASTEIRAVNTEAFF	TGTGCCAGCACCGAGATCCGTGCCGTGAACACTGAAGCTTTCTTT
TRBV30	TRBJ2-2	NA	NA	CAWGAPSVGRGGELFF	TGTGCCTGGGGAGCCCCCTCAGTCGGTCGAGGCGGGGAGCTGTTTTTT
TRBV5-4	TRBJ1-6	NA	TRBD1	CASSTQGESSPLHF	TGTGCCAGCAGCACACAGGGGGAGAGTTCACCCCTCCACTTT
TRBV9	TRBJ2-2	NA	TRBD2	CASSEPGGLNTGELFF	TGTGCCAGCAGCGAACCGGGGGGACTTAACACCGGGGAGCTGTTTTTT
TRBV28	TRBJ2-3	NA	NA	CASTRAGGQIPDTQYF	TGTGCCAGCACGCGGGCGGGGGGACAGATACCAGATACGCAGTATTTT
TRBV7-2	TRBJ2-3	NA	TRBD2	CASSLGSTSGGALDTQYF	TGTGCCAGCAGCTTAGGGTCAACTAGCGGGGGGGCGTTAGATACGCAGTATTTT
TRBV4-3	TRBJ1-4	NA	NA	CASSQDPAEAAYNEKLFF	TGCGCCAGCAGCCAAGACCCCGCCGAGGCAGCATATAATGAAAAACTGTTTTTT
TRBV18	TRBJ1-1	NA	NA	CASSLRDKNTEAFF	TGTGCCAGCTCACTCCGGGACAAGAACACTGAAGCTTTCTTT
TRBV5-6	TRBJ1-1	NA	NA	CASSPRTESTEAFF	TGTGCCAGCAGCCCGAGGACAGAGAGCACTGAAGCTTTCTTT
TRBV28	TRBJ2-2	NA	NA	CASSLQGRTGELFF	TGTGCCAGCAGTCTGCAGGGGCGTACCGGGGAGCTGTTTTTT
TRBV19	TRBJ1-2	NA	NA	CASSIGGRVEDYGYTF	TGTGCCAGTAGTATCGGAGGCAGGGTAGAGGACTATGGCTACACCTTC
TRBV6-2/TRBV6-3	TRBJ1-5	once	TRBD1	CASSYSRTGEALNQPQHF	TGTGCCAGCAGTTACTCCAGGACAGGGGAAGCTCTCAATCAGCCCCAGCATTTT
TRBV7-3	TRBJ1-2	once	NA	CASSLEAGVGYTF	TGTGCCAGCAGCTTAGAGGCAGGTGTTGGCTACACCTTC
TRBV6-5	TRBJ2-7	NA	TRBD2	CASSYSAREGAREQYF	TGTGCCAGCAGTTACTCGGCTCGGGAGGGAGCTCGGGAGCAGTACTTC
TRBV29-1	TRBJ2-7	few	TRBD1	CSATGQGSEQYF	TGCAGCGCTACGGGACAGGGTTCCGAGCAGTACTTC
TRBV11-3	TRBJ2-3	NA	TRBD2	CASSLGAGGPDTQYF	TGTGCCAGCAGCTTAGGTGCGGGAGGTCCGGATACGCAGTATTTT
TRBV5-1	TRBJ1-6	NA	NA	CASTIDSHNSPLHF	TGCGCCAGCACCATCGACAGCCATAATTCACCCCTCCACTTT
TRBV18	TRBJ2-2	NA	NA	CASSPGSDTGELFF	TGTGCCAGCTCACCAGGGTCCGACACCGGGGAGCTGTTTTTT
TRBV3-1/TRBV3-2	TRBJ2-7	NA	NA	CASSQEIRDNPYEQYF	TGTGCCAGCAGCCAAGAAATCAGGGACAACCCCTACGAGCAGTACTTC
TRBV27	TRBJ1-4	NA	NA	CASSLFGPTNEKLFF	TGTGCCAGCAGTTTATTTGGACCAACTAATGAAAAACTGTTTTTT
TRBV20-1	TRBJ2-7	NA	TRBD2	CSARGTSGSVSYEQYF	TGCAGTGCTCGTGGGACTAGCGGGAGTGTATCCTACGAGCAGTACTTC
TRBV9	TRBJ1-1	NA	NA	CASSPHITGNTEAFF	TGTGCCAGCAGCCCTCATATCACCGGGAACACTGAAGCTTTCTTT
TRBV11-1	TRBJ1-4	NA	NA	CASSYGQGDEKLFF	TGTGCCAGCAGCTACGGCCAGGGAGACGAAAAACTGTTTTTT
TRBV19	TRBJ1-5	NA	NA	CASSAGSSNQPQHF	TGTGCCAGCAGCGCGGGCAGCAGCAATCAGCCCCAGCATTTT
TRBV6-2/TRBV6-3	TRBJ1-5	NA	TRBD1	CASSHGQGRQPQHF	TGTGCCAGCAGTCACGGACAGGGCCGACAGCCCCAGCATTTT
TRBV2	TRBJ2-2	NA	NA	CASRATGELFF	TGTGCCAGCAGGGCCACCGGGGAGCTGTTTTTT
TRBV6-5	TRBJ1-1	NA	NA	CASSYSFEGGTEAFF	TGTGCCAGCAGTTACTCGTTTGAGGGGGGCACTGAAGCTTTCTTT
TRBV13	TRBJ2-3	NA	TRBD2	CASSHLVRLAGGLGDTQYF	TGTGCCAGCAGCCACCTGGTCCGACTAGCGGGGGGGCTTGGGGATACGCAGTATTTT
TRBV28	TRBJ2-7	NA	TRBD2	CASSQNIAGRYEQYF	TGTGCCAGCAGTCAGAACATAGCGGGGCGCTACGAGCAGTACTTC
TRBV7-8	TRBJ2-2	NA	TRBD2	CASSPRRLTRGSSGELFF	TGTGCCAGCAGCCCCCGGCGATTAACGCGGGGGTCGAGCGGGGAGCTGTTTTTT
TRBV29-1	TRBJ2-3	NA	NA	CSVETTDTQYF	TGCAGCGTTGAAACGACAGATACGCAGTATTTT
TRBV2	TRBJ1-2	NA	NA	CASSLDTPNYGYTF	TGTGCCAGCAGCCTCGACACACCTAACTATGGCTACACCTTC
TRBV4-2	TRBJ1-6	NA	NA	CASSQDTGQGSGSPLHF	TGTGCCAGCAGCCAAGACACAGGTCAGGGGTCTGGTTCACCCCTCCACTTT
TRBV6-5	TRBJ1-4	NA	NA	CASSSSGKAEKLFF	NA
TRBV3-1/TRBV3-2	TRBJ2-3	NA	NA	CASSQERPGTQYF	TGTGCCAGCAGCCAAGAAAGGCCGGGTACGCAGTATTTT
TRBV28	TRBJ1-5	NA	NA	CASSWPMSNQPQHF	TGTGCCAGCAGTTGGCCGATGAGCAATCAGCCCCAGCATTTT
TRBV18	TRBJ1-5	NA	NA	CASSPLRDQPQHF	TGTGCCAGCTCACCACTCCGGGACCAGCCCCAGCATTTT
TRBV9	TRBJ1-2	once	NA	CASSSQDSLGYGYTF	TGTGCCAGCAGCTCCCAGGACAGTCTTGGCTATGGCTACACCTTC
TRBV7-2	TRBJ2-1	NA	TRBD2	CASSILAGGLNNEQFF	TGTGCCAGCAGCATTCTAGCGGGGGGGCTGAACAATGAGCAGTTCTTC
TRBV5-1	TRBJ2-3	NA	NA	CASSFGRGTDTQYF	TGCGCCAGCAGCTTTGGCAGGGGCACAGATACGCAGTATTTT